This T cell receptor (beta chain) stems from a study of synovial regulatory T cells in juvenile arthritis (dated by TCRdb to the mid-2010s). About the investigation overall: Of the sequenced patients, six received methotrexate, one received methotrexate plus infliximab, a few were therapy-naive, and one had no treatment information. Effector T cell subsets from the study cohort were also sequenced for comparisons, but the Treg dataset by itself includes only blood Treg cells and synovial fluid Treg cells. The TCR repertoire comparisons covered Treg and Teff subsets from about 10 JIA patients with active disease. The study compared TCRbeta CDR3 repertoires of blood iaTreg cells, other blood Treg cells and synovial fluid Treg cells from matched patient samples.

The donors for the TCR repertoire analysis were approximately 11 juvenile idiopathic arthritis patients with active disease who had not reached inactive disease, of whom 3 were polyarticular and 8 were oligoarticular. The median age of the TCR-sequenced patients was under 13 years (range about 2.4-25), and their median disease duration was around seven years (range 0.2-19.1). Samples for TCR repertoire analysis came from two centres in Italy. Peripheral blood mononuclear cells were separated on a Histopaque-1077 density gradient and then cryopreserved in around 90% FCS with 10% DMSO. The paper's findings and limits, for the study overall: Synovial Treg cells shared more CDR3 sequences with iaTreg cells than with other blood Treg cells, and Chao-Jaccard similarity confirmed that synovial Treg cells were more closely related to iaTreg cells. iaTreg TCR repertoires were largely private across patients and partially overlapped with synovial Teff and blood CPL repertoires. Blood iaTreg cells showed lower TCR diversity than other blood Treg cells, consistent with antigen-driven expansion.

Libraries were made using the immunoSEQ multiplex PCR assay. TCRbeta CDR3 sequencing was carried out by Adaptive Biotechnologies. In the original analysis: To assess repertoire similarity, the researchers used the Chao-modified Jaccard index along with median clonotype overlap taken from 200 random subsamples at equal sample size. Similarity analyses used either productive nucleotide sequences or in silico-translated amino acid sequences. Hierarchical clustering with single linkage and t-SNE based on Chao-modified Jaccard distances were used to compare repertoires. After normalising for sample size, the researchers measured repertoire diversity with the Renyi index across a range of alpha values. The clones in this table, taken by TCRdb from immuneACCESS, are in-frame only. Not every clone is retained; where verified, under half of the shortfall comes from an unresolved V gene, and the cause of the rest is unknown. V and J calls and clone size are given by that table; D and trimming were obtained from the DNA. The table for this sample records around 9,500 clones. Roughly 2% of the sample is in the top ten clones.

For this clone: The antigen it recognizes is unknown.

The germline V gene supplies CDR1 SGHVS and CDR2 FQNEAQ. Its CDR3 holds 14 amino acids, cysteine through phenylalanine. DNA is not on record. Sample: Treg cells from blood. The sample's cell subset or site label is to be understood as: remaining (HLA-DR-negative) circulating blood Treg cells. This clonotype was obtained from a donor aged 2-35 years with juvenile idiopathic arthritis. The receptor chain draws on TRBV7-8 and TRBJ2-2; TCRdb's D call, TRBD2, is unchecked because there is no DNA. CDR3 region: CASSLREGAGELFF.